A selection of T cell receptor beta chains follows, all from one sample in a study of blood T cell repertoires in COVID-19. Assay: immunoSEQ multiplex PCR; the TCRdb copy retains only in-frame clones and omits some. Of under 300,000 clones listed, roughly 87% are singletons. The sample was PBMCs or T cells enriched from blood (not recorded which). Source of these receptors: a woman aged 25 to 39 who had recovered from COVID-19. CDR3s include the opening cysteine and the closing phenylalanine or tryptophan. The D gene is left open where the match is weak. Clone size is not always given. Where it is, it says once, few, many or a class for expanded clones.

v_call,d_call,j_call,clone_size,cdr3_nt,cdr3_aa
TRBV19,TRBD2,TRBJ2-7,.,TGTGCCGTCGGGCGGGGGGCCTACTACGAGCAGTACTTC,CAVGRGAYYEQYF
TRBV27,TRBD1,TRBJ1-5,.,TGTGCCAGCAGCCAGGGGGCGCATGGCAATCAGCCCCAGCATTTT,CASSQGAHGNQPQHF
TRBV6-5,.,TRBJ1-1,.,TGTGCCAGCAGTTACGAGGGTTATGTCACTGAAGCTTTCTTT,CASSYEGYVTEAFF
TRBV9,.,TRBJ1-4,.,TGTGCCAGCAGCGCTGGGGGAGGAACCGAAAAACTGTTTTTT,CASSAGGGTEKLFF
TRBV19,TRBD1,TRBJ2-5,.,TGTGCCAGTAGTACGACAGGGGGGTGGGTCCAAGAGACCCAGTACTTC,CASSTTGGWVQETQYF
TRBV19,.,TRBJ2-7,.,TGTGCCAGTAGAAGGTTTGGGGGGACGTCCTACGAGCAGTACTTC,CASRRFGGTSYEQYF
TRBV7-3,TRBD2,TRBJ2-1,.,TGTGCCAGCAGCTTAAAACTAGCGGGCTTCGCGGAGCAGTTCTTC,CASSLKLAGFAEQFF
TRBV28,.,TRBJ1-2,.,TGTGCCAGCAGTTCCGTTTCCGGGGACACCAATGGCTACACCTTC,CASSSVSGDTNGYTF
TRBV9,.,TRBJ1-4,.,TGTGCCAGCAGCGTAGATTCTCGTGAAAAACTGTTTTTT,CASSVDSREKLFF
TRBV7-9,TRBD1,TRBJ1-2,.,TGTGCCAGCAGCTTAGATACAGGGGGGCGGCGCTGCACCTTC,CASSLDTGGRRCTF
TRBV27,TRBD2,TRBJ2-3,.,TGTGCCAGCAACCGATTAGCGGGAGGGCCCCTCACAGATACGCAGTATTTT,CASNRLAGGPLTDTQYF
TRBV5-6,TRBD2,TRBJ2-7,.,TGTGCCAGCAGCTTGCAGCGGGGGGGGTACGAGCAGTACTTC,CASSLQRGGYEQYF
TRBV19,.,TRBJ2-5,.,TGTGCCAGTAGTATATCGGTAGGAGGGGATGGTAGAGAGACCCAGTACTTC,CASSISVGGDGRETQYF
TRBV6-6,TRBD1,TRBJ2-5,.,TGTGCCAGCAGGGGATGGGACAGTAAAGAACGGACCCAGTACTTC,CASRGWDSKERTQYF
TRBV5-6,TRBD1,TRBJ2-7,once,TGTGCCAGCAGCCGGACAGGGGCCTCCTACGAGCAGTACTTC,CASSRTGASYEQYF
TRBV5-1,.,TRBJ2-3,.,TGCGCCAGCAGCTTGGGGGGCTGGACGGCTGGGAGCACAGATACGCAGTATTTT,CASSLGGWTAGSTDTQYF
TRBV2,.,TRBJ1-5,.,TGTGCCAGCAGTGATAGTTTATATAGCAATCAGCCCCAGCATTTT,CASSDSLYSNQPQHF
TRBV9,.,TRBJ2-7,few,TGTGCCAGCAGCCAGGGGGGCGGGGACGAGCAGTACTTC,CASSQGGGDEQYF
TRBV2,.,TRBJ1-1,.,TGTGCCAGCCCGTTGAACACTGAAGCTTTCTTT,CASPLNTEAFF
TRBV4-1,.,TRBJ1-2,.,TGCGCCAGCAGCCAAGATGGAGGAGCCGGGGGTGATGGCTACACCTTC,CASSQDGGAGGDGYTF
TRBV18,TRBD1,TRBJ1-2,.,TGTGCCAGCTCACTTAAGACAGGGTGGGACTATGGCTACACCTTC,CASSLKTGWDYGYTF
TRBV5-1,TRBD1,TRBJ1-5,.,TGCGCCAGCAGCGGGAGCGGGACAGGGGAGGGTCAGCCCCAGCATTTT,CASSGSGTGEGQPQHF
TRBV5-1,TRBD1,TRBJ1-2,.,TGCGCCAGCAGCTTGTCACTGGGACAGCTTAATCCCTATGGCTACACCTTC,CASSLSLGQLNPYGYTF
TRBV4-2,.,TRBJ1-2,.,TGTGCCAGCAGCCAAGTGCGGCAATATGACAGATTGAAGGGCTATGGCTACACCTTC,CASSQVRQYDRLKGYGYTF
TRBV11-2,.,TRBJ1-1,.,TGTGCCAGCAGCCACCCCCTACGCAGGGTTGAAGCTTTCTTT,CASSHPLRRVEAFF
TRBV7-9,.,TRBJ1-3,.,TGTGCCAGCAACATAGGAAACACCATATATTTT,CASNIGNTIYF
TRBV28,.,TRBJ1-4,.,TGTGCCAGCAGAAGACAGCCTTCCCCCCTGGGTACTAATGAAAAACTGTTTTTT,CASRRQPSPLGTNEKLFF
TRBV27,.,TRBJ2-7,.,TGTGCCAGTGAGACAGGTTCCGAGCAGTACTTC,CASETGSEQYF
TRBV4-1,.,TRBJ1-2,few,TGCGCCAGCAGCCAAGCAGGAAGGGGAGGCTACACCTTC,CASSQAGRGGYTF
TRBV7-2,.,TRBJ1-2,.,TGTGCCAGCAGCTTGGGCAGATCAACTGGCTACACCTTC,CASSLGRSTGYTF
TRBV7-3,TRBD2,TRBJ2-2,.,TGTGCCAGCAGCCCCGGACTAGCGGGTTACGGGGAGCTGTTTTTT,CASSPGLAGYGELFF
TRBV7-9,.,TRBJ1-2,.,TGTGCCAGCAGCTTAGATTTATCCCGAGCAAATGGCTACACCTTC,CASSLDLSRANGYTF
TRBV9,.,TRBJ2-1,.,TGTGCCAGCAGCCCTAATACCGGGACACACAATGAGCAGTTCTTC,CASSPNTGTHNEQFF
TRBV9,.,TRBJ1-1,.,TGTGCCAGCAGCGAACAGGACAATGAAGCTTTCTTT,CASSEQDNEAFF
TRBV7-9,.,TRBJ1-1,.,TGTGCCAGCAGCTCCCCTGGGACATTGAACACTGAAGCTTTCTTT,CASSSPGTLNTEAFF
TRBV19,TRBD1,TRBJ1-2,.,TGTGCCAGTAGTGTGGATGATTTGATATCGGGACAGCTCTATGGCTACACCTTC,CASSVDDLISGQLYGYTF
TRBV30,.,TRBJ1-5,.,TGTGCCTGGAGTGACGTGACCAGGGGCAATCAGCCCCAGCATTTT,CAWSDVTRGNQPQHF
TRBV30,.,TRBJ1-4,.,TGTGCCTGGAGCGGACAGCCAACTAATGAAAAACTGTTTTTT,CAWSGQPTNEKLFF
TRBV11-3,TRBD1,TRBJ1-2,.,TGTGCCAGCAGCTTTGACAGGGGAGAAATTCATGGCTACACCTTC,CASSFDRGEIHGYTF
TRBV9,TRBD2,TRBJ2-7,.,TGTGCCAGCAGCGTAGGACTAGCGGGAGATGGCTCCTACGAGCAGTACTTC,CASSVGLAGDGSYEQYF
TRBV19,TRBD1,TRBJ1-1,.,TGTGCCAGTAGTATCCCCTTTGGACAGGGGAACACTGAAGCTTTCTTT,CASSIPFGQGNTEAFF
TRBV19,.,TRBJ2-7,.,TGTGCCAGTATTGGCCCCTCCTACGAGCAGTACTTC,CASIGPSYEQYF
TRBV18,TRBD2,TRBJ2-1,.,TGTGCCAGCTCACCAACGGGGGGGAACGCTTGGAATGAGCAGTTCTTC,CASSPTGGNAWNEQFF
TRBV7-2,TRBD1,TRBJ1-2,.,TGTGCCAGCAGCTTATCCGGGACAGTAAACTATGGCTACACCTTC,CASSLSGTVNYGYTF
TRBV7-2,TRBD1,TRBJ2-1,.,TGTGCCAGCAGCTTCCGGACAGGGCCCAATGAGCAGTTCTTC,CASSFRTGPNEQFF